This TCR beta chain derives from a study of T cell responses to AZD1222 COVID-19 vaccine. Per the germline V gene, CDR1 is SGDLS and CDR2 is YYNGEE. Trimming took off 0 bases at V and 6 bases at J, with 21 bases between the two ends. This CDR3 is built from 17 residues. Sequenced by immunoSEQ multiplex PCR; TCRdb stores in-frame clones only, minus some. Here the sample spans about 140,000 clones, 85% to 95% being singletons. The V and J genes are TRBV9 and TRBJ1-1; D might be TRBD1 (5 bases). The sequenced sample was peripheral blood, obtained 28 days after the second AZD1222 dose. This clonotype was sampled from an adult who received the AZD1222 COVID-19 vaccine. DNA for the CDR3: TGTGCCAGCAGCGTAGTCGTGGGCCCAGGGTCGTTCGCTGAAGCTTTCTTT. The encoded protein is CASSVVVGPGSFAEAFF.